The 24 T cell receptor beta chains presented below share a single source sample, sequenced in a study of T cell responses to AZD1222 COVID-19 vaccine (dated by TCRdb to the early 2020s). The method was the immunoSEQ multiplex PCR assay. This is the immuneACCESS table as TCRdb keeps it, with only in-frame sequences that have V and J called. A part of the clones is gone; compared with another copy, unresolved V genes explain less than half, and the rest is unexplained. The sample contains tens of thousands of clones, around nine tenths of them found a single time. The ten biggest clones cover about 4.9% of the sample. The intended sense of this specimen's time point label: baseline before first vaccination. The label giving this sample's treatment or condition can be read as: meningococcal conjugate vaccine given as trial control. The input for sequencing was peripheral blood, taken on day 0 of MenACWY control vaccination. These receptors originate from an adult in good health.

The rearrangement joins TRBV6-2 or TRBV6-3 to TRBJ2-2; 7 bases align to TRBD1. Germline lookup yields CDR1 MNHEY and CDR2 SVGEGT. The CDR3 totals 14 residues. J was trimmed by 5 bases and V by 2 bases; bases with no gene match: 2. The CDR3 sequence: CASSYRGQTGELFF. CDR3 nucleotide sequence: TGTGCCAGCAGTTACCGGGGACAGACCGGGGAGCTGTTTTTT.

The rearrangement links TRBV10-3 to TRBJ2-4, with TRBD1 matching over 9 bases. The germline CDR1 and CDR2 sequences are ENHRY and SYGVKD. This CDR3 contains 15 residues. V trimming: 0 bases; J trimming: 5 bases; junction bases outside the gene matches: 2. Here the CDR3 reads CAISESGQGQNIQYF. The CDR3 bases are TGTGCCATCAGTGAGTCGGGACAGGGACAAAACATTCAGTACTTC.

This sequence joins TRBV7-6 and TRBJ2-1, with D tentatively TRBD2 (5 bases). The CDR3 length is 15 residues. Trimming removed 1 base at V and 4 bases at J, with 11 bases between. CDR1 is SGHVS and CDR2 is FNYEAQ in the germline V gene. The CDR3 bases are TGTGCCAGCAGCTTAGAGACAACGGGGTACAATGAGCAGTTCTTC. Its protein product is CASSLETTGYNEQFF.

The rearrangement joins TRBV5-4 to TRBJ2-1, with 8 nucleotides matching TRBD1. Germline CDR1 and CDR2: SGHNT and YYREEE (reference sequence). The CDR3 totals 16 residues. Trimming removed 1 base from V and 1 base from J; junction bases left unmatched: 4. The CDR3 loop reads CASSLQGAGSYNEQFF. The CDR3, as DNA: TGTGCCAGCAGCTTGCAGGGGGCCGGGTCCTACAATGAGCAGTTCTTC.

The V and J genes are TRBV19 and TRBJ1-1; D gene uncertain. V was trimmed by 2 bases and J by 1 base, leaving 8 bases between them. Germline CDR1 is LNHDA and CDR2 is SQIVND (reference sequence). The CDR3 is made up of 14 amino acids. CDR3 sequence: CASSINWGNTEAFF. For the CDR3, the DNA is TGTGCCAGTAGTATAAATTGGGGGAACACTGAAGCTTTCTTT.

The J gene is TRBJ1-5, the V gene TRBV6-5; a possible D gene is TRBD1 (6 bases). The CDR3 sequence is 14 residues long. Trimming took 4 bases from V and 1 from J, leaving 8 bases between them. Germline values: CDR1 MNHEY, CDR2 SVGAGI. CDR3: CASSSTGSNQPQHF. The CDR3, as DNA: TGTGCCAGCAGTTCCACAGGGAGCAATCAGCCCCAGCATTTT.

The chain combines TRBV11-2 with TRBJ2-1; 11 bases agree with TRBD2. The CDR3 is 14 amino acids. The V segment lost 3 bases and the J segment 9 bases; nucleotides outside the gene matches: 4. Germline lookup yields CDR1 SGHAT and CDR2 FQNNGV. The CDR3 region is CASSFTSGRSEQFF. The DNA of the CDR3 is TGTGCCAGCAGCTTCACTAGCGGGAGAAGTGAGCAGTTCTTC.

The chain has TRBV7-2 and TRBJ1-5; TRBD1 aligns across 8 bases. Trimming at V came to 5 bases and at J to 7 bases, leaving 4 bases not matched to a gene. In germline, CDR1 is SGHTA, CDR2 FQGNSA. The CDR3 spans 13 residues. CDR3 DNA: TGTGCCAGCAGCGCAGGACAGGGCCAGCCCCAGCATTTT. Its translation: CASSAGQGQPQHF.

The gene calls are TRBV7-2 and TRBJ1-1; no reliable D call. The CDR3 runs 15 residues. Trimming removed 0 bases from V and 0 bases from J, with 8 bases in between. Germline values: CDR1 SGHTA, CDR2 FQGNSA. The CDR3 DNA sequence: TGTGCCAGCAGCTTAGCACAGAACCTGAACACTGAAGCTTTCTTT. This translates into CASSLAQNLNTEAFF.

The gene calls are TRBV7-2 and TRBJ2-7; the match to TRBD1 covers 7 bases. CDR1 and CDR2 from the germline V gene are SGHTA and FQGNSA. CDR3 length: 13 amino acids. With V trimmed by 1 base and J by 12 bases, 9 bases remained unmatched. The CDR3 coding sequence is TGTGCCAGCAGCTTAGTTCGGTCGGACAGGTGGTACTTC. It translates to CASSLVRSDRWYF.

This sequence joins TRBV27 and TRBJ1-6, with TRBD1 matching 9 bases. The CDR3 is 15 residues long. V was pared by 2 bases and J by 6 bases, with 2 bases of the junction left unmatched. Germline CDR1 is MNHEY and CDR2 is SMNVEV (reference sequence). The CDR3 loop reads CASSLGQGLNSPLHF. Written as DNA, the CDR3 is TGTGCCAGCAGTTTAGGACAGGGGCTTAATTCACCCCTCCACTTT.

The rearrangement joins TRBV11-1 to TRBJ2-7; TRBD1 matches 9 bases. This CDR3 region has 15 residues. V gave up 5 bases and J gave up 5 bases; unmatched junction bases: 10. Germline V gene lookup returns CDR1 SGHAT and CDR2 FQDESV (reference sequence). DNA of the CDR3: TGTGCCAGCAGCACCCGAGGGACAGGGATCGACGAGCAGTACTTC. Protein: CASSTRGTGIDEQYF.

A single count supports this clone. CDR3 bases: TGTGCCAGTAGTACGGGGCTAGCGGGGTACAATGAGCAGTTCTTC. This translates into CASSTGLAGYNEQFF. The rearrangement uses TRBV19 and TRBJ2-1; 9 bases map to TRBD2. The ends lost 4 bases at V and 4 bases at J; junction bases unmatched: 5. Germline loops: CDR1 LNHDA, CDR2 SQIVND (reference sequence). The CDR3 has 15 amino acids. Full variable domain (missing parts from reference TRBV19 and TRBJ2-1): DGGITQSPKYLFRKEGQNVTLSCEQNLNHDAMYWYRQDPGQGLRLIYYSQIVNDFQKGDIAEGYSVSREKKESFPLTVTSAQKNPTAFYLCASSTGLAGYNEQFFGPGTRLTVL.

The DNA for the CDR3 is TGTGCCAGCTCACCAGGGGAGGATCAGCCCCAGCATTTT. Amino acids: CASSPGEDQPQHF. The rearrangement joins TRBV18 to TRBJ1-5; D remains ambiguous. The CDR3 consists of 13 residues. Germline V gene sequence: CDR1 KGHSH, CDR2 LQKENI. Trimming pared 2 bases from V and 5 bases from J, leaving 7 bases between.

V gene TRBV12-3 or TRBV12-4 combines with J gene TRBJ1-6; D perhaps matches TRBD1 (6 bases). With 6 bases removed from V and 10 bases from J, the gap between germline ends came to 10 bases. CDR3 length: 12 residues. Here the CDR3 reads CASSRQDSPLHF. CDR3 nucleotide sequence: TGTGCCAGCAGCCGACAGGACTCACCCCTCCACTTT.

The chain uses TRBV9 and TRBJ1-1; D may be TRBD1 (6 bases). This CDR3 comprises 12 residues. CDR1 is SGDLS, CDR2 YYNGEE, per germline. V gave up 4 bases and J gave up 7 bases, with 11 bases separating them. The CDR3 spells CASSPGVGEAFF. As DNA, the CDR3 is TGTGCCAGCAGCCCAGGGGTGGGTGAAGCTTTCTTT.

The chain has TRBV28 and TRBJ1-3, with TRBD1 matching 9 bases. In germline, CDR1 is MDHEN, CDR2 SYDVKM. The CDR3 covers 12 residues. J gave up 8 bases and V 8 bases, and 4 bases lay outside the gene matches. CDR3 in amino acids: CASGDRAHTIYF. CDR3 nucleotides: TGTGCCAGCGGGGACAGGGCGCACACCATATATTTT.

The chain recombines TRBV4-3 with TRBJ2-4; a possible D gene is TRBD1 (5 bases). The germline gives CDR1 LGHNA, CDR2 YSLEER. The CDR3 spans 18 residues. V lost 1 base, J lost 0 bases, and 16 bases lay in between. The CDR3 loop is CASSQVGRQTLAKNIQYF. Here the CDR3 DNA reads TGCGCCAGCAGCCAAGTTGGGCGACAGACACTAGCCAAAAACATTCAGTACTTC.

CDR3 region: CASRGQGPTIMNTEAFF. The CDR3 DNA reads as TGTGCCAGCAGGGGACAGGGGCCTACCATAATGAACACTGAAGCTTTCTTT. This chain uses TRBV2 with TRBJ1-1; 10 bases line up with TRBD1. The V gene's germline CDR1 is SNHLY and CDR2 FYNNEI. The CDR3 contains 17 residues. V lost 6 bases and J lost 0; bases outside the gene matches: 10.

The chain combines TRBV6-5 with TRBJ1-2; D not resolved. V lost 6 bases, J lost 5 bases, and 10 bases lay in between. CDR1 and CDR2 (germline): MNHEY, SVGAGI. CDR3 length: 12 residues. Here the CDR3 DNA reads TGTGCCAGCAGCGCCCCACTTTATGGCTACACCTTC. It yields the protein CASSAPLYGYTF.

This chain's CDR3 is CASSRTGGNEQFF. The DNA of the CDR3 is TGTGCCAGCAGCCGGACAGGGGGCAATGAGCAGTTCTTC. The chain carries TRBV28 and TRBJ2-1; 10 bases agree with TRBD1. Germline V lookup: CDR1 MDHEN, CDR2 SYDVKM. The trim removed 6 bases at V and 6 bases at J, leaving 2 bases unmatched. The CDR3 extends over 13 amino acids.

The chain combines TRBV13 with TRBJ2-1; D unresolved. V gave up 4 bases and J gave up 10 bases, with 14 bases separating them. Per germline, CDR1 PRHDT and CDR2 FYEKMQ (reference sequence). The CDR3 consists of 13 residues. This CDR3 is CASSSSRLREQFF. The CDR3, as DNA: TGTGCCAGCAGCTCATCACGGTTAAGAGAGCAGTTCTTC.

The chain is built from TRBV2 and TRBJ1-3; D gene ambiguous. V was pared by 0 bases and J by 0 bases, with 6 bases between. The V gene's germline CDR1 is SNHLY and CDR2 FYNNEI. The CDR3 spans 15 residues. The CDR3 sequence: CASSEAEGSGNTIYF. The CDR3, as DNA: TGTGCCAGCAGTGAAGCGGAGGGCTCTGGAAACACCATATATTTT. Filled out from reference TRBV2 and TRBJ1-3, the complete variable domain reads EPEVTQTPSHQVTQMGQEVILRCVPISNHLYFYWYRQILGQKVEFLVSFYNNEISEKSEIFDDQFSVERPDGSNFTLKIRSTKLEDSAMYFCASSEAEGSGNTIYFGEGSWLTVV.

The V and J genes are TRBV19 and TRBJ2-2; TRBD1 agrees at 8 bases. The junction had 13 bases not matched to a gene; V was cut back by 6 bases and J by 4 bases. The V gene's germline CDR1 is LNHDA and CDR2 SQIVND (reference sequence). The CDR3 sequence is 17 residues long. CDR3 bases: TGTGCCAGTAGGAACCCGCCCGGACAGGGCGGCACCGGGGAGCTGTTTTTT. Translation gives CASRNPPGQGGTGELFF.